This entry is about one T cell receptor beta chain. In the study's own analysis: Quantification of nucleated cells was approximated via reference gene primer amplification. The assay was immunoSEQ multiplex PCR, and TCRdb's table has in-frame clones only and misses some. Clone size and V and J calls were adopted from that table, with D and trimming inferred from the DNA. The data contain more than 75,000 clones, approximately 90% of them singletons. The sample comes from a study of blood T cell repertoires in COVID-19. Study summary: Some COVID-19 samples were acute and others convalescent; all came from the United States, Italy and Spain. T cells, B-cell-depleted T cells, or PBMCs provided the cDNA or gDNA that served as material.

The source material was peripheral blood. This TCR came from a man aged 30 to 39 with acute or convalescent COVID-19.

The CDR3: CASSRTGTSGVEQYF. The CDR3 DNA reads as TGTGCCAGCAGCCGTACCGGGACTAGCGGAGTCGAGCAGTACTTC. The genes are TRBV7-9 and TRBJ2-7, with TRBD2 matching over 11 bases. CDR3 length: 15 residues. CDR1 SEHNR and CDR2 FQNEAQ come from the germline V gene (reference sequence). V shed 5 bases, J shed 6 bases, and the junction held 9 bases outside the gene matches.